The clone carrying this T cell receptor beta chain was seen many times. The target antigen is unknown. Amplified TCR beta CDR3 regions came from RNA transcripts. Using the HTBI primer set, a first-round RT-PCR was run on the TCR CDR3. TCRdb re-called the multiplex PCR reads with MiXCR, one entry per CDR3 protein. The sample carries a few hundred thousand distinct CDR3 sequences, roughly 15% recorded once. The sample is drawn from a study of T cells in Graves' hyperthyroidism and ophthalmopathy. Disease duration under 2 months; hyperthyroidism patients were aged 18 to 65. Blood was drawn at first hyperthyroidism diagnosis, before any ophthalmopathy symptoms. The germline CDR1 and CDR2 sequences are MNHEY and SVGEGT. V gave up 7 bases and J gave up 5 bases, with 12 bases separating them. The CDR3 runs to 13 residues. Overall study findings and caveats: A 13 V-J model separated ophthalmopathy from stable hyperthyroidism. Among thyroid clonotypes expanded above 0.001, most also appeared in blood.

What was sequenced was blood. The chain links TRBV6-2 or TRBV6-3 to TRBJ2-4; D tentatively fits TRBD1 or TRBD2 (5 bases each). This sequence originates from a woman aged 40 to 49 with Graves' hyperthyroidism that later progressed to Graves' ophthalmopathy. This CDR3 reads CASTRPGQNIQYF. CDR3 bases: TGTGCCAGCACGAGACCGGGGCAAAACATTCAGTACTTC.